Sequencing of this T cell receptor (beta chain) was carried out in a study of cytomegalovirus exposure and HLA in healthy donors. Notes on the study in general: Indistinguishable V segments such as TRBV6-2 and TRBV6-3 were excluded.

Germline V lookup: CDR1 MNHNY, CDR2 SVGAGI (reference sequence). This CDR3 is built from 16 residues. V was clipped by 2 bases and J by 5 bases, with 16 bases between them. Regarding this clone: Its antigen is as yet unknown.

The PCR ran on 60 Vbeta and 13 Jbeta primers. The protocol was immunoSEQ multiplex PCR, while the TCRdb copy is restricted to in-frame clones and leaves out a portion. This table has 130,000 to 150,000 clones, 60% to 85% appearing once. Sequencing input: PBMCs. This sequence was found in a man aged 35-49 years in good health and CMV-seropositive. This chain uses TRBV6-6 with TRBJ2-1; no definite D call. The CDR3 spells CASSYAVFDGDNEQFF. DNA of the CDR3: TGTGCCAGCAGTTACGCAGTATTCGACGGAGACAATGAGCAGTTCTTC.